A single sample is the source of the 2 T cell receptor beta chains below, sequenced in a study of blood T cell repertoires in COVID-19. The repertoire was sequenced with immunoSEQ multiplex PCR; TCRdb's copy has only in-frame clones and lacks some. The table includes 250,000 to 400,000 clones, around 90% detected once. Material: PBMCs or T cells enriched from blood (not recorded which). The source is a man in his sixties who had recovered from COVID-19.

The chain links TRBV10-3 to TRBJ2-1, with 11 nucleotides matching TRBD2. J gave up 6 bases and V 2 bases, and 12 bases lay outside the gene matches. The CDR3 totals 18 residues. CDR1 and CDR2 (germline): ENHRY, SYGVKD. The DNA of the CDR3 is TGTGCCATCAGTGAGGGGCCGATTAGCGGGAGGGCCCTCAATGAGCAGTTCTTC. Its translation is CAISEGPISGRALNEQFF.

This clone was counted once. The chain employs TRBV7-2 and TRBJ1-1, with 11 bases aligning to TRBD1. The CDR3 sequence is 17 residues long. J lost 1 base, V lost 5 bases, and 9 bases had no gene match. From germline, CDR1 is SGHTA and CDR2 FQGNSA. CDR3 in amino acids: CASSNLGQGAWNTEAFF. Here the CDR3 DNA reads TGTGCCAGCAGCAACTTAGGACAGGGGGCTTGGAACACTGAAGCTTTCTTT.